A single sample gave rise to the 12 T cell receptor beta chains below, sequenced in a study of CD8+ T cells in alopecia areata (dated by TCRdb to 2016 to 2019). Interpreted using the paper, the time point label stands for: roughly 26 weeks on oral tofacitinib. This specimen's treatment or condition label, per the study, means: oral pan-JAK inhibitor, 5-10 mg twice daily. Library preparation was by the immunoSEQ multiplex PCR assay. RNA was extracted from all samples and reverse transcribed into cDNA as template for TCR sequencing. TCRdb holds this immuneACCESS table with in-frame rearrangements only. Some clones are missing; in checked studies, unresolved V genes explain under half, and the rest has no known cause. The sample table shows nearly 200,000 clones, and 58% are seen once. The ten largest account for about 5.1% of the sample. This material consisted of CD4+ T cells sorted from blood, taken at week 24, from a patient treated with tofacitinib. These receptors all stem from a human donor with alopecia areata.

This sequence joins TRBV25-1 and TRBJ1-4, with unresolved D. The V end lost 1 base, the J end lost 5 bases, and 11 bases lay between the germline ends. The CDR3 has 15 amino acids. From germline, CDR1 is MGHDK and CDR2 SYGVNS. DNA of the CDR3: TGTGCCAGCAGTGAATGGCCGGGGATCAATGAAAAACTGTTTTTT. This sequence encodes CASSEWPGINEKLFF. The full variable domain, with the rest looked up from reference TRBV25-1 and TRBJ1-4, is EADIYQTPRYLVIGTGKKITLECSQTMGHDKMYWYQQDPGMELHLIHYSYGVNSTEKGDLSSESTVSRIRTEHFPLTLESARPSHTSQYLCASSEWPGINEKLFFGSGTQLSVL.

The rearrangement links TRBV7-2 to TRBJ2-5; 10 bases are shared with TRBD1. The CDR3 spans 15 residues. Germline V gives CDR1 SGHTA, CDR2 FQGNSA. Losses at the gene ends were 5 bases for V and 4 bases for J; bases not matched to a gene: 7. CDR3: CASSISGTGAETQYF. CDR3 in DNA: TGTGCCAGCAGCATCTCCGGGACAGGGGCAGAGACCCAGTACTTC.

This chain joins TRBV7-9 and TRBJ2-5; 14 nucleotides agree with TRBD2. CDR1 SEHNR and CDR2 FQNEAQ come from the germline V gene (reference sequence). CDR3 length: 18 amino acids. The V and J ends lost 5 bases and 4 bases, in that order; junction bases with no gene match: 12. The DNA of the CDR3 is TGTGCCAGCAGCGCCGGGACTAGCGGGAGAGGGGCAGGAGAGACCCAGTACTTC. Its translation: CASSAGTSGRGAGETQYF.

The chain links TRBV29-1 to TRBJ1-1; D possibly corresponds to TRBD1 (6 bases). The CDR3 loop spans 13 amino acids. The germline gives CDR1 SQVTM, CDR2 ANQGSEA. With 4 bases removed from V and 5 bases from J, the gap between germline ends came to 14 bases. In DNA, the CDR3 is TGCAGCGTTGTAGTAGCTAGGGGGACTGAAGCTTTCTTT. The encoded protein is CSVVVARGTEAFF.

This chain's CDR3 is CAWSVGGNGNEQFF. The CDR3, as DNA: TGTGCCTGGAGTGTAGGCGGGAATGGTAATGAGCAGTTCTTC. This sequence joins TRBV30 and TRBJ2-1; possibly TRBD2 for D (6 bases). The CDR3 spans 14 residues. Trimming shortened V by 0 bases and J by 7 bases, and 13 bases separated the two germline ends. Germline CDR1 and CDR2: GTSNPN and SVGIG (reference sequence).

V gene TRBV7-2 combines with J gene TRBJ1-2, with D perhaps TRBD1 (5 bases). Germline-derived CDR1 and CDR2 are SGHTA and FQGNSA. The CDR3 sequence is 14 residues long. V lost 8 bases and J lost 6, with 19 bases in between. Here the CDR3 reads CASRPGGGSDGYTF. CDR3 nucleotide sequence: TGTGCCAGCCGCCCCGGGGGAGGTTCCGATGGCTACACCTTC.

This clone was observed a handful of times. The gene calls are TRBV4-1 and TRBJ1-1; 8 bases match TRBD1. Trimming cost V 1 base and J 0 bases; bases outside gene matches: 7. CDR1 is MGHRA, CDR2 YSYEKL, per germline. The CDR3 spans 17 residues. CDR3 DNA sequence: TGCGCCAGCAGCCAAGTTCGGGCAGGGGGCCTGAACACTGAAGCTTTCTTT. Residues: CASSQVRAGGLNTEAFF.

The V and J genes are TRBV19 and TRBJ1-1; perhaps TRBD1 as D (5 bases). Deletions cut 7 bases from V and 6 bases from J, with 12 bases between. The CDR3 runs to 12 residues. CDR1 is LNHDA, CDR2 SQIVND, per germline (reference sequence). The CDR3 DNA sequence: TGTGCCAGTACCGGCGGGGGATCTGAAGCTTTCTTT. Protein: CASTGGGSEAFF.

The J gene is TRBJ1-1, the V gene TRBV7-6; 9 bases fit TRBD1. The J segment lost 5 bases and the V segment lost 5 bases, leaving 9 bases of the junction unmatched. Germline lookup yields CDR1 SGHVS and CDR2 FNYEAQ. The CDR3 consists of 15 residues. The CDR3 region is CASSPGQGSRTEAFF. In DNA form, the CDR3 reads TGTGCCAGCAGCCCGGGACAGGGAAGTAGGACTGAAGCTTTCTTT. Variable domain in full (rest from reference TRBV7-6 and TRBJ1-1): GAGVSQSPRYKVTKRGQDVALRCDPISGHVSLYWYRQALGQGPEFLTYFNYEAQQDKSGLPNDRFSAERPEGSISTLTIQRTEQRDSAMYRCASSPGQGSRTEAFFGQGTRLTVV.

The V and J genes are TRBV2 and TRBJ2-7; TRBD2 agrees at 9 bases. J was trimmed by 2 bases and V by 4 bases; bases with no gene match: 3. This CDR3 is 14 amino acids long. The germline CDR1 and CDR2 sequences are SNHLY and FYNNEI. This chain's CDR3 is CASSVTSGPYEQYF. The CDR3 region has the DNA TGTGCCAGCAGTGTGACTAGCGGCCCCTACGAGCAGTACTTC. Combining the CDR3 with reference TRBV2 and TRBJ2-7 gives the whole variable domain EPEVTQTPSHQVTQMGQEVILRCVPISNHLYFYWYRQILGQKVEFLVSFYNNEISEKSEIFDDQFSVERPDGSNFTLKIRSTKLEDSAMYFCASSVTSGPYEQYFGPGTRLTVT.

The rearrangement uses TRBV27 and TRBJ2-7; 10 bases agree with TRBD2. The CDR3 sequence is 18 residues long. V dropped 0 bases and J dropped 3; count of bases not matched to a gene: 11. Germline-derived CDR1 and CDR2 are MNHEY and SMNVEV (reference sequence). The CDR3 DNA sequence: TGTGCCAGCAGTTTATCGGAGTCAAGCGGGAGGGCCAACTACGAGCAGTACTTC. Amino acid sequence: CASSLSESSGRANYEQYF.

As for this clone: The junction differs from germline at one of its ends, possibly a read error. V gene TRBV7-9 combines with J gene TRBJ2-5; possible D gene TRBD1, 6 bases. Germline V CDR1 and CDR2: SEHNR, FQNEAQ (reference sequence). The CDR3 contains 13 residues. Written as DNA, the CDR3 is TGCGCCAGCAGCCAAGTCAGGGGAGAGACCCAGTACTTC. This encodes CASSQVRGETQYF. The full variable domain, with the rest looked up from reference TRBV7-9 and TRBJ2-5, is DTGVSQNPRHKITKRGQNVTFRCDPISEHNRLYWYRQTLGQGPEFLTYFQNEAQLEKSRLLSDRFSAERPKGSFSTLEIQRTEQGDSAMYLCASSQVRGETQYFGPGTRLLVL.